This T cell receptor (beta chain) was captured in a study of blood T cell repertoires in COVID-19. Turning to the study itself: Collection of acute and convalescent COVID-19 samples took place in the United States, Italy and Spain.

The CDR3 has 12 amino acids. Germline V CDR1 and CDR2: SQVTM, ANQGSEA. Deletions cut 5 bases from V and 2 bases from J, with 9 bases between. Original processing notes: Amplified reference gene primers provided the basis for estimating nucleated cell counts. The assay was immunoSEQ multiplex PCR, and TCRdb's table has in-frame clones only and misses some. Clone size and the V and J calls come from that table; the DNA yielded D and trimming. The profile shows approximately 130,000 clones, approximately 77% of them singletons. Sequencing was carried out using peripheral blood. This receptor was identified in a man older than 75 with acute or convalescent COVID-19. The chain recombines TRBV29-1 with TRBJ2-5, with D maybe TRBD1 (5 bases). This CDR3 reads CSVNRQQETQYF. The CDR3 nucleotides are TGCAGCGTTAATAGACAGCAAGAGACCCAGTACTTC.